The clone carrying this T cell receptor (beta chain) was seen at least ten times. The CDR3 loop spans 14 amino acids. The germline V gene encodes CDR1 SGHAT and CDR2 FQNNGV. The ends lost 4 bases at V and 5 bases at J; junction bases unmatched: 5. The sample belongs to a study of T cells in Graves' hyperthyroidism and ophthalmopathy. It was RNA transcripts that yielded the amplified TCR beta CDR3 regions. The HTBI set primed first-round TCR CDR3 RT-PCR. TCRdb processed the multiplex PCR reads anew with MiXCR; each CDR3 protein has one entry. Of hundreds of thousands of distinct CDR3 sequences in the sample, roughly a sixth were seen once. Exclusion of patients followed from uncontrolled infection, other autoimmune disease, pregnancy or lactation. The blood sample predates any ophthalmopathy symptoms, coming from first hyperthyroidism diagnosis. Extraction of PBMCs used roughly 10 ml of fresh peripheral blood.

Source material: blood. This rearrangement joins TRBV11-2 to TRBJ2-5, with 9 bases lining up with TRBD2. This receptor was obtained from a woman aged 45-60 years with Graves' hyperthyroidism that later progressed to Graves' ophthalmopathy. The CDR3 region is CASSSGLALETQYF. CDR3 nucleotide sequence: TGTGCCAGCAGCTCGGGACTAGCTTTGGAGACCCAGTACTTC.